This T cell receptor beta chain was documented in a study of PD-1 blockade in classical Hodgkin lymphoma. About the research overall: Patients had nivolumab dosed at 3 mg/kg, delivered intravenously every 2 weeks.

Here immunoSEQ multiplex PCR was the method, and the copy in TCRdb shows in-frame clones only, minus some. Of some 11,000 clones in the sample, about 74% were seen once. The study's findings and limits: When set against healthy donors, newly diagnosed patients were reported to show lower baseline TCR diversity.

The CDR3 runs to 17 residues. This sample's time point: cycle 4 day 1 (C4D1), after 5 to 7 weeks of nivolumab. Every single patient, without exception, relapsed after autologous stem cell transplantation, and brentuximab vedotin exposure varied. Magnetic negative selection served to purify CD4+ T cells out of PBMCs that had been thawed. On this clone itself: Its antigen is unknown.

The receptor's source is a human donor with classical Hodgkin lymphoma. J is TRBJ2-7 and V is TRBV21-1; the DNA was not used to check the table's D call, TRBD2. TRBV21-1 is classified as a pseudogene. The starting material was CD4+ T cells from blood, obtained before the fourth cycle of nivolumab. CDR3 amino acids: CASSKGVRTPSSYEQYF. In DNA, the CDR3 is TGTGCCAGCAGCAAAGGTGTAAGGACTCCGAGCTCCTACGAGCAGTACTTC.